The rows below give T cell receptor beta chains drawn from one sample of a study of OX40 agonist ivuxolimab in advanced cancers. Clones were sequenced by immunoSEQ multiplex PCR, and TCRdb holds only the in-frame ones, with some missing. Among 50,000 to 70,000 clones listed, more than 85% were seen once. The sequencing used CD4+ or CD8+ T cells sorted from blood, collected in a trial of the OX40 agonist ivuxolimab. The receptors shown here come from an adult with an advanced solid tumor such as melanoma, head and neck, liver or kidney cancer. The CDR3 runs from the conserved cysteine through the conserved F or W. The order of the fields is D gene, clone size, J gene, V gene, CDR3 protein, CDR3 DNA. A D gene is named only where the DNA matches it firmly. Expanded clones get a size class; other rows say once, few or many, or leave the size out.

.,.,TRBJ2-1,TRBV2,CASATERASYNEQFF,TGTGCCAGTGCCACCGAGAGGGCCTCCTACAATGAGCAGTTCTTC
.,.,TRBJ2-5,TRBV29-1,CSGRGDNQETQYF,TGCAGCGGCAGGGGGGACAATCAAGAGACCCAGTACTTC
.,.,TRBJ1-1,TRBV27,CASSRSGGTMNTEAFF,TGTGCCAGCAGTCGGTCCGGGGGAACCATGAACACTGAAGCTTTCTTT
.,.,TRBJ1-2,TRBV5-1,CASTPGGLGYGYTF,TGCGCCAGCACCCCCGGAGGGTTGGGGTATGGCTACACCTTC
TRBD2,.,TRBJ2-1,TRBV19,CASRPSGLAGVNEQFF,TGTGCCAGTAGGCCCTCTGGACTAGCGGGGGTTAACGAGCAGTTCTTC
TRBD2,once,TRBJ2-5,TRBV6-4,CASSDVAGGRETQYF,TGTGCCAGCAGTGACGTCGCGGGAGGCCGGGAGACCCAGTACTTC
.,.,TRBJ2-2,TRBV4-3,CASSQATGATGELFF,TGCGCCAGCAGCCAAGCAACGGGGGCCACCGGGGAGCTGTTTTTT
TRBD2,.,TRBJ2-1,TRBV11-1,CASSPRKRETYNEQFF,TGTGCCAGCAGCCCTAGGAAGCGGGAGACCTACAATGAGCAGTTCTTC
.,.,TRBJ2-1,TRBV6-6,CASSSWGDEQFF,TGTGCCAGCAGTTCGTGGGGGGATGAGCAGTTCTTC
TRBD2,.,TRBJ2-1,TRBV11-2,CASSLRLASGRDSYNEQFF,TGTGCCAGCAGCTTAAGGTTGGCTAGCGGGAGGGACTCCTACAATGAGCAGTTCTTC
.,.,TRBJ2-7,TRBV7-2,CASSLWASETYEQYF,TGTGCCAGCAGCTTATGGGCTAGCGAAACCTACGAGCAGTACTTC
.,once,TRBJ2-1,TRBV7-9,CASSPGGQRAPHEQFF,TGTGCCAGCAGCCCCGGGGGTCAGCGGGCGCCGCATGAGCAGTTCTTC
.,.,TRBJ1-5,TRBV7-6,CASSRDGTSNQPQHF,TGTGCCAGCAGCCGGGACGGTACCAGCAATCAGCCCCAGCATTTT
.,.,TRBJ1-3,TRBV30,CAHQGASGNTIYF,TGTGCCCACCAAGGAGCCTCTGGAAACACCATATATTTT